This entry concerns a single T cell receptor beta chain. The antigen is undetermined. This specimen belongs to a study of PD-1 blockade in classical Hodgkin lymphoma. Findings and limits, study-wide: CD4+ TCR diversity rose significantly by C4D1, and CD8+ TCR diversity did not. It was among complete responders that baseline diversity resembled that of newly diagnosed patients. At baseline, newly diagnosed patients reportedly showed less TCR diversity than healthy donors.

Germline CDR1 is SNHLY and CDR2 is FYNNEI. The CDR3 has 11 amino acids. V was clipped by 5 bases and J by 6 bases, with 8 bases between them. Autologous stem cell transplantation was followed by relapse in every patient, and brentuximab vedotin exposure varied. Assay used: immunoSEQ multiplex PCR; TCRdb lists only in-frame clones, some missing. This table holds roughly 140,000 clones, approximately 72% found once. This receptor was identified in a human donor with classical Hodgkin lymphoma. The specimen was peripheral blood mononuclear cells (PBMCs), collected before the second cycle of nivolumab. The V gene is TRBV2, the J gene TRBJ2-7, with D unclear. CDR3 region: CASSSHSEQYF. As DNA, the CDR3 is TGTGCCAGCAGTTCCCATTCCGAGCAGTACTTC.